This TCR beta chain stems from a study of technical replicates of blood from a handful of donors. The CDR3 extends over 11 amino acids. The germline gives CDR1 MNHEY, CDR2 SVGAGI. V lost 7 bases to trimming and J lost 4 bases, with 7 bases between them. The method was immunoSEQ multiplex PCR; TCRdb's version includes in-frame clones alone and lacks a portion of them. The data hold fewer than 15,000 clones, with approximately 94% observed a single time. The clonotype comes from a human donor in good health. The chain links TRBV6-5 to TRBJ2-5; D gene uncertain. The specimen was PBMCs. CDR3 nucleotide sequence: TGTGCCAGCACCCTACTAGAGACCCAGTACTTC. Protein: CASTLLETQYF.